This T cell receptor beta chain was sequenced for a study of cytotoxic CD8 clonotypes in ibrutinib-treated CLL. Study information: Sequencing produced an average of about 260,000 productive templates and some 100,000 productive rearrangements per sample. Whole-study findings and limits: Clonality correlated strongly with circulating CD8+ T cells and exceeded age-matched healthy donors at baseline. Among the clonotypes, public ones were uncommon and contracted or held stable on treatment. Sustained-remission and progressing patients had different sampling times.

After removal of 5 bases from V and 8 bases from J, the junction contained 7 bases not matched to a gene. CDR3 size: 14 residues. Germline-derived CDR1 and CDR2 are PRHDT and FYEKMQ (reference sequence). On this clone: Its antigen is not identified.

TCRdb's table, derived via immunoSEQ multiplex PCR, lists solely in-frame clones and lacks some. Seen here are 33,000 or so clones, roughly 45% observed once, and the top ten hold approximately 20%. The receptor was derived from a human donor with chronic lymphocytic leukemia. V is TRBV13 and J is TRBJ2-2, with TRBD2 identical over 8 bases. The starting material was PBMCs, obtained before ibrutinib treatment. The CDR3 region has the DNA TGTGCCAGCAGCCCCGGGGGGGGCCGAGGGGAGCTGTTTTTT. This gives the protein CASSPGGGRGELFF.